This T cell receptor beta chain was sequenced in a study of cytomegalovirus exposure and HLA in healthy donors. Study-level points and caveats: Specificity for CMV antigens was confirmed in vitro for a few of the CMV-associated chains. The classifier reportedly diagnosed cytomegalovirus status with high specificity and sensitivity.

To note about this clone: Its target is unknown. The junction departs from germline at one end; a sequencing error may be responsible.

The table came from immunoSEQ multiplex PCR; TCRdb's copy has only in-frame clones and leaves some out. The data contain around 58,000 clones, around nine tenths of them singletons. This TCR derives from a woman younger than 35 in good health and CMV-seronegative. Material for sequencing was PBMCs.

Here the CDR3 DNA reads TGTGCTAGCAGCCAAGGACTAGGGAGCACAGATACGCAGTATTTT. This gives the protein CASSQGLGSTDTQYF. The chain couples TRBV7-7 to TRBJ2-3, with 7 bases that match TRBD2. This CDR3 contains 15 residues. CDR1 is SSHAT, CDR2 FNYEAQ, per germline (reference sequence).